This TCR beta chain is from a study of long-term antiretroviral therapy in people with HIV. Overall study: A decade or so separates the oldest specimens from the later 2015 immediate-ART recommendation. Findings of the study overall: HIV repertoires covered narrower CDR3 length ranges than controls did. Transplant donor controls retained higher diversity, though diversity increased after ART.

Germline V lookup: CDR1 SEHNR, CDR2 FQNEAQ (reference sequence). V was clipped by 6 bases and J by 10 bases, with 13 bases between them. The CDR3 has 12 amino acids. Notes on this clone: Its antigen is not identified.

The immunoSEQ assay was v3.0, run at survey level. The assay was immunoSEQ multiplex PCR, and TCRdb's table has in-frame clones only and misses some. The profile shows about 31,000 clones, roughly 77% of them singletons. This clonotype was obtained from a man aged 18 to 35 with HIV. Here the sequenced sample was unsorted PBMCs, taken 1.9 years after starting antiretroviral therapy. This sequence joins TRBV7-9 and TRBJ2-1, with D perhaps TRBD1 or TRBD2 (5 bases each). CDR3 loop: CASSGIRDEQFF. CDR3 bases: TGTGCCAGCAGTGGGATCCGGGACGAGCAGTTCTTC.